A single sample is the source of the 12 T cell receptor beta chains below, sequenced in a study of T cell responses to AZD1222 COVID-19 vaccine. Data came from immunoSEQ multiplex PCR; TCRdb stores just in-frame clones and leaves some out. The data show about 81,000 clones, 86% seen once. The sequencing here drew on peripheral blood, taken 28 days after the second AZD1222 dose. Receptors were obtained from an adult who received the AZD1222 COVID-19 vaccine.

This clone occurred once. The V call is TRBV3-1 (or the pseudogene TRBV3-2), the J call TRBJ1-1; 9 nucleotides match TRBD1. Germline lookup yields CDR1 LGHDT and CDR2 YNNKEL (reference sequence). CDR3 length equals 14 residues. The V and J ends lost 3 bases and 5 bases, in that order; junction bases with no gene match: 4. CDR3 DNA sequence: TGTGCCAGCAGCCAGGGGACAGGGATAACTGAAGCTTTCTTT. Translated: CASSQGTGITEAFF.

The chain carries TRBV18 and TRBJ2-1; 7 bases agree with TRBD1. After removal of 0 bases from V and 12 bases from J, the junction contained 14 bases not matched to a gene. Germline V CDR1 and CDR2: KGHSH, LQKENI. There are 16 residues in the CDR3. Here the CDR3 DNA reads TGTGCCAGCTCACCACCGACGAACAGGGGTCCCGTCGGGCAGTTCTTC. The encoded protein is CASSPPTNRGPVGQFF.

The chain combines TRBV5-5 with TRBJ1-1, with D uncertain. CDR3 length: 13 amino acids. V was pared by 0 bases and J by 5 bases, with 8 bases between. Germline CDR1 reads SGHKS; CDR2 reads YYEKEE (reference sequence). CDR3 in DNA: TGTGCCAGCAGCTTGGAGAAGAGGACTGAAGCTTTCTTT. Its protein product is CASSLEKRTEAFF.

This clone was detected a few times. The DNA for the CDR3 is TGTGCCAGCAGCCCCCCAGGTAGCTCTAGCACAGATACGCAGTATTTT. Protein sequence: CASSPPGSSSTDTQYF. The chain couples TRBV7-9 to TRBJ2-3, with no clear D. The V gene's germline CDR1 is SEHNR and CDR2 FQNEAQ (reference sequence). The V end lost 5 bases, the J end lost 0 bases, and 15 bases lay between the germline ends. The CDR3 is 16 amino acids.

The V gene is TRBV30, the J gene TRBJ1-5, with 8 bases that match TRBD1. The V gene's germline CDR1 is GTSNPN and CDR2 SVGIG (reference sequence). Trimming cost V 3 bases and J 2 bases; bases outside gene matches: 3. The CDR3 length is 14 residues. The CDR3 loop is CAWSSDRGNQPQHF. As DNA, the CDR3 is TGTGCCTGGAGCTCGGACAGGGGCAATCAGCCCCAGCATTTT.

The V gene is TRBV7-2, the J gene TRBJ2-3; TRBD2 aligns across 8 bases. From germline, CDR1 is SGHTA and CDR2 FQGNSA. J lost 2 bases, V lost 4 bases, and 5 bases had no gene match. The CDR3 extends over 15 amino acids. CDR3 DNA: TGTGCCAGCAGCTCCTGGACTAGCATCACAGATACGCAGTATTTT. Residues: CASSSWTSITDTQYF.

The chain links TRBV11-3 to TRBJ2-7; 9 nucleotides match TRBD1. The CDR3 runs to 19 residues. Per the germline V gene, CDR1 is SGHNT and CDR2 is YENEEA. Trimming cost V 0 bases and J 3 bases; bases outside gene matches: 15. CDR3 DNA: TGTGCCAGCAGCTTAGATCTCCGAGACCGGGACAGGGATAACTACGAGCAGTACTTC. Translation gives CASSLDLRDRDRDNYEQYF.

The chain has TRBV2 and TRBJ2-3; D is unresolved. CDR1 and CDR2 (germline): SNHLY, FYNNEI. V gave up 3 bases and J gave up 4 bases, with 8 bases separating them. The CDR3 is 13 amino acids. The CDR3 DNA is TGTGCCAGCAGTGACCCTCGGCCAGATACGCAGTATTTT. This sequence encodes CASSDPRPDTQYF.

The chain combines TRBV19 with TRBJ1-1; unclear D gene. This CDR3 region has 15 residues. Germline V lookup: CDR1 LNHDA, CDR2 SQIVND (reference sequence). Trimming pared 5 bases from V and 1 base from J, leaving 14 bases between. The CDR3 sequence: CASSLAVVGNTEAFF. The CDR3 nucleotides read TGTGCCAGTAGTTTAGCGGTCGTTGGGAACACTGAAGCTTTCTTT.

The genes are TRBV15 and TRBJ2-7, with D unresolved. Trimming took off 0 bases at V and 3 bases at J, with 9 bases between the two ends. The V gene's germline CDR1 is LNHNV and CDR2 YYDKDF (reference sequence). There are 14 residues in the CDR3. The chain's CDR3 is CATSRDQYGYEQYF. In DNA form, the CDR3 reads TGTGCCACCAGCAGAGATCAGTACGGCTACGAGCAGTACTTC.

This rearrangement joins TRBV10-3 to TRBJ2-2, with D possibly called TRBD1 or TRBD2 (5 bases each). Between the trimmed V and J ends, which lost 6 bases and 2 bases, there was a span of 13 bases. This CDR3 comprises 15 residues. Germline CDR1 is ENHRY and CDR2 is SYGVKD. The CDR3 protein is CAIRLGTKNTGELFF. DNA for the CDR3: TGTGCCATCAGACTGGGGACCAAAAACACCGGGGAGCTGTTTTTT.

The chain uses TRBV4-3 and TRBJ2-7; 8 nucleotides align to TRBD1. In germline, CDR1 is LGHNA, CDR2 YSLEER. The CDR3 sequence is 15 residues long. Trimming at V came to 4 bases and at J to 4 bases, leaving 9 bases not matched to a gene. CDR3 sequence (DNA): TGCGCCAGCAGCCGGGATGGACAGGGCACTTACGAGCAGTACTTC. Translated: CASSRDGQGTYEQYF.